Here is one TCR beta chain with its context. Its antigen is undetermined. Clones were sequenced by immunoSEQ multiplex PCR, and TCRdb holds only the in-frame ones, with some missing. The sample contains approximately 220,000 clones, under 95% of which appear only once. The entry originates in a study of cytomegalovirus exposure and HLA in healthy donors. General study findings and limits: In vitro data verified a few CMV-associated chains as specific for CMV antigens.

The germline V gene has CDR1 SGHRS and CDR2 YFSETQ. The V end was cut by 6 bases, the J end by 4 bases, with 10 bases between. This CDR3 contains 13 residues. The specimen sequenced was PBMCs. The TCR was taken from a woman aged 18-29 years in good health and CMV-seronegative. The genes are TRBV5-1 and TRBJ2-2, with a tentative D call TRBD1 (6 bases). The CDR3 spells CASKGVGTGELFF. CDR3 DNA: TGCGCCAGCAAGGGGGTCGGCACCGGGGAGCTGTTTTTT.